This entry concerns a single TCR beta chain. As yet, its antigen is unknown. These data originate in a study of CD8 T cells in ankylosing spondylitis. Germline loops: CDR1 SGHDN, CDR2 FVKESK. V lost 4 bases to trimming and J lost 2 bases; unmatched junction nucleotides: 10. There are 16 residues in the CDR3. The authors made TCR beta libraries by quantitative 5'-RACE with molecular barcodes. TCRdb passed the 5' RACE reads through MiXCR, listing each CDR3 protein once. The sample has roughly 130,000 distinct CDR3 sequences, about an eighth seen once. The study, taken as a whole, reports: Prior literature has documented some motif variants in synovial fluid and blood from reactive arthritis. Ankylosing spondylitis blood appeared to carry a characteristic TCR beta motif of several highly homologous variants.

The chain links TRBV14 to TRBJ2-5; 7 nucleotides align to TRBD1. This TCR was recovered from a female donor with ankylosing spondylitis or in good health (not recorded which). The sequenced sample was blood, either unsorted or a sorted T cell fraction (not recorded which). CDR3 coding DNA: TGTGCCAGCAGCCCCCAAAGGGGGCTGACTCAAGAGACCCAGTACTTC. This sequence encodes CASSPQRGLTQETQYF.